The entry that follows covers one T cell receptor beta chain sequence. The target antigen is unknown. Sequencing was performed with immunoSEQ multiplex PCR; in TCRdb, only in-frame clones are kept and a portion is missing. Of about 56,000 clones listed, around 76% were seen once; the top ten hold over 0.35%. This sample stems from a study of memory CD4+ T cells and cytomegalovirus serostatus. Overall study: Of the healthy Belgian adults, 9 or 10 were CMV seropositive and 20 to 25 seronegative.

The sort gate was single viable CD3+CD4+CD8-CD45RO+ cells for memory CD4+ T cells. CD4+ T cells were isolated by positive magnetic selection. CDR1 is SGDLS and CDR2 is YYNGEE in the germline V gene. This CDR3 spans 14 amino acids. The V gene lost 6 bases and the J gene lost 2 bases, with 13 bases spanning the gap. Study conclusions and caveats: Suggested: most of the CMV-linked TCR signature lies in CD4+ memory cells. Of approximately 160 reported CMV TCRbeta sequences, just over 65 were found in memory CD4+ repertoires.

The rearrangement links TRBV9 to TRBJ2-3; D remains unclear. The TCR comes from an adult in good health and CMV-seronegative. Sequencing was performed on memory CD4+ T cells from blood. The CDR3 is CASKGSLNTDTQYF. CDR3 DNA: TGTGCCAGCAAGGGCAGTCTTAACACAGATACGCAGTATTTT.